This is a list of T cell receptor beta chains from one sample in a study of cytomegalovirus exposure and HLA in healthy donors. Some clones are missing from TCRdb's copy, which holds only in-frame ones; the method was immunoSEQ multiplex PCR. The sample has roughly 120,000 clones, roughly four fifths seen once; the top ten hold 1.3%. The sample comprised PBMCs. The receptor source for this set is a woman younger than 45 in good health and CMV-seronegative. Both conserved end residues are trimmed from each CDR3. The order of the fields is V gene, J gene, CDR3 protein.

>TRBV7-9|TRBJ1-1
ASSHRGPF
>TRBV6-1|TRBJ2-7
ASSGGQGTSYEQY
>TRBV15|TRBJ1-1
ATSSPKHKNTEAF
>TRBV7-8|TRBJ2-7
ASSARDGGPYEQY
>TRBV7-2|TRBJ2-1
ASSFSSGSSYNEQF
>TRBV19|TRBJ1-1
ASGHRTREMNTEAF
>TRBV5-1|TRBJ2-7
ASRPGLEPSVY
>TRBV19|TRBJ1-2
ASRGSGYGYT
>TRBV28|TRBJ1-5
ASIKGVGSNQPQH
>TRBV30|TRBJ1-2
AGRQGSSLYGYT
>TRBV29-1|TRBJ2-1
SARESNEQF
>TRBV9|TRBJ2-7
ASSPGGFYEQY
>TRBV28|TRBJ1-2
ASSDYYGYT
>TRBV5-1|TRBJ2-1
ASTDRGPVDEQF
>TRBV6-5|TRBJ2-3
ASSSGWAGGPDTQY
>TRBV7-3|TRBJ2-1
ASSPGGEQF
>TRBV7-6|TRBJ2-7
ASSGGVAGNSYEQY
>TRBV28|TRBJ2-5
ATHYPAGGRREETQY
>TRBV7-9|TRBJ1-5
ASSHTGLGQPQH
>TRBV2|TRBJ2-5
ASSEREQGVETQY
>TRBV7-9|TRBJ2-1
ASSFLGGSYNEQF
>TRBV29-1|TRBJ2-1
SVPIPRSSYNEQF
>TRBV4-3|TRBJ2-1
ASSQGWRGTGNEQF
>TRBV7-9|TRBJ1-1
SSSSGQRGSF
>TRBV5-1|TRBJ1-2
ASSFGTVYGYT
>TRBV28|TRBJ2-3
ASSLGTSYSQY
>TRBV6-1|TRBJ1-1
ASIRQGTEAF
>TRBV18|TRBJ2-7
ASSPGQGQY
>TRBV7-3|TRBJ2-7
ASSLGTRYEQY
>TRBV30|TRBJ2-1
AWIRSPF
>TRBV6-1|TRBJ2-2
ASRTGSNTGELF
>TRBV4-3|TRBJ2-1
ASSQDRGQAINEQF
>TRBV30|TRBJ1-2
AWSPDRIYGYT
>TRBV6-5|TRBJ1-1
ASSTRYTPEAF
>TRBV4-2|TRBJ1-1
ASSLTSGEAF
>TRBV6-5|TRBJ2-2
ASSWRTYTGELF
>TRBV4-2|TRBJ1-3
ASSQGTGLLNSGNTIY
>TRBV10-1|TRBJ1-1
ASRAVGEDTEAF
>TRBV27|TRBJ2-6
ASSYIRGANVLT
>TRBV6-5|TRBJ1-2
ASSRTQGMAYT
>TRBV25-1|TRBJ2-3
ASKGDRGTDTQY
>TRBV7-3|TRBJ2-1
ASSLTSNNEQF
>TRBV14|TRBJ2-7
ASSQGTGAYEQY
>TRBV19|TRBJ1-2
ASRISPTGNYGYT
>TRBV9|TRBJ1-2
ASSVDRDYGYT
>TRBV27|TRBJ2-7
ASSLTGLADYEQY
>TRBV6-1|TRBJ2-3
ASNLAGAQY
>TRBV18|TRBJ1-5
ASSGNRGSGQPQH